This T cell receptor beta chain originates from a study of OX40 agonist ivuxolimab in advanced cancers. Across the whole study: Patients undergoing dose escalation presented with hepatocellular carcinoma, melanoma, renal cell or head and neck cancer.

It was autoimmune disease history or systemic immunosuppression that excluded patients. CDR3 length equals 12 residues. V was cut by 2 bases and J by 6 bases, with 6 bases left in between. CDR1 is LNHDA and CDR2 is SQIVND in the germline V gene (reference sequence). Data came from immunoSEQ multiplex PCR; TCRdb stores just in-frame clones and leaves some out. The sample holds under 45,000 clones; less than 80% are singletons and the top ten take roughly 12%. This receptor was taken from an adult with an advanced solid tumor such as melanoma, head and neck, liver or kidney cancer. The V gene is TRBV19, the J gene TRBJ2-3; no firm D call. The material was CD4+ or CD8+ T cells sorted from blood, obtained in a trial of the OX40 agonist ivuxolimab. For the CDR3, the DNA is TGTGCCAGTAGTATACGCGCGGATACGCAGTATTTT. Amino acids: CASSIRADTQYF.